Listed below are T cell receptor beta chains from one sample, sequenced in a study of vaccination effects on CD4 cells after COVID-19. The repertoire was sequenced with immunoSEQ multiplex PCR; TCRdb's copy has only in-frame clones and lacks some. The sample has roughly 50,000 clones, 79% seen once. Which antigens these TCRs recognize remains unknown. This specimen was CD4+ T cells from PBMCs cultured with HCoV-OC43 spike peptides, taken before COVID-19 vaccination. Receptors originate from a human donor who received a COVID-19 vaccine. The CDR3 runs from the conserved cysteine through the conserved F or W. Fields, in order: D gene, J gene, clone size, V gene, CDR3 protein, CDR3 DNA. The D gene is left open where the match is weak. Only part of the rows carry a size: once, few, many, or a class if the clone is expanded.

- TRBJ2-1 - TRBV2 CASRDSSTTYNEQFF TGTGCCAGCAGGGACAGCTCGACTACCTACAATGAGCAGTTCTTC
- TRBJ2-1 - TRBV28 CASSRLYKSSYNEQFF TGTGCCAGCAGTAGATTGTACAAAAGCTCCTACAATGAGCAGTTCTTC
- TRBJ2-2 - TRBV27 CARADGTGELFF TGTGCCAGGGCGGACGGCACCGGGGAGCTGTTTTTT
TRBD1 TRBJ1-2 few TRBV6-6 CASSRSRVDRDSSNYGYTF TGTGCCAGCAGCCGATCCCGAGTTGATCGGGACAGTTCTAACTATGGCTACACCTTC
- TRBJ2-2 - TRBV6-6 CASSRSVGGGAFTGELFF TGTGCCAGCAGTCGTTCCGTGGGAGGGGGGGCTTTCACCGGGGAGCTGTTTTTT
- TRBJ2-5 once TRBV7-2 CASSPYTEETQYF TGTGCCAGCAGCCCCTACACAGAAGAGACCCAGTACTTC
- TRBJ2-1 - TRBV24-1 CATSGLYNEQFF TGTGCCACCAGTGGTCTATACAATGAGCAGTTCTTC
TRBD1 TRBJ1-2 - TRBV5-1 CASGPRGPDSYGYTF TGCGCCAGCGGTCCCAGGGGGCCGGATAGCTATGGCTACACCTTC
- TRBJ2-1 - TRBV18 CASSPDRVYNEQFF TGTGCCAGCTCACCTGACAGAGTTTACAATGAGCAGTTCTTC
- TRBJ1-1 - TRBV5-1 CASSLTAGIREAFF TGCGCCAGCAGCTTGACCGCGGGGATCCGGGAAGCTTTCTTT
- TRBJ1-5 once TRBV27 CASSRTDSIGNQPQHF TGTGCCAGCAGTCGGACGGACAGTATTGGCAATCAGCCCCAGCATTTT
TRBD1 TRBJ1-2 - TRBV29-1 CSVDTDRGRGYGYTF TGCAGCGTTGATACGGACAGGGGGCGAGGCTATGGCTACACCTTC
- TRBJ1-2 - TRBV6-5 CASSSQYGYTF TGTGCCAGCAGTTCACAATATGGCTACACCTTC
- TRBJ1-2 - TRBV7-2 CASSIKAGDNYGYTF TGTGCCAGCAGCATAAAAGCAGGGGATAACTATGGCTACACCTTC
- TRBJ2-5 - TRBV10-2 CASSKKTGPQETQYF TGCGCCAGCAGTAAAAAAACAGGGCCACAAGAGACCCAGTACTTC